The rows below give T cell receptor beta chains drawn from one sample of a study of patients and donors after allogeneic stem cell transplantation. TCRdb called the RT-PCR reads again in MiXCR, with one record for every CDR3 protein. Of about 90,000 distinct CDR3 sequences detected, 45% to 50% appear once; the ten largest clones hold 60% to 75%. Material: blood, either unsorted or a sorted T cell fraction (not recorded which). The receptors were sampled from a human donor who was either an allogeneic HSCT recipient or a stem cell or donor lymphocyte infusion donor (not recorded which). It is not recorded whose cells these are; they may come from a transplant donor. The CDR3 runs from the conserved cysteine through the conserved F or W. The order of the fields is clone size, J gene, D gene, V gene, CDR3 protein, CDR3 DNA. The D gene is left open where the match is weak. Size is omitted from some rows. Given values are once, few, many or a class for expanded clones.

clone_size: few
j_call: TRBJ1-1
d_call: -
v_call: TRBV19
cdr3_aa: CASSIGGISRTEAFF
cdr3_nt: TGTGCCAGTAGTATAGGAGGCATTAGTAGAACTGAAGCTTTCTTT

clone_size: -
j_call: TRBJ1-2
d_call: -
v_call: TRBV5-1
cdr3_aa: CASSPEGEGYGYTF
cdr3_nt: TGCGCCAGCAGCCCGGAGGGGGAGGGCTATGGCTACACCTTC

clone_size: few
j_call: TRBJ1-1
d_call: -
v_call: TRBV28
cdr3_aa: CASSTPRGANTEAFF
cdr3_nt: TGTGCCAGCAGTACCCCCCGGGGGGCGAACACTGAAGCTTTCTTT

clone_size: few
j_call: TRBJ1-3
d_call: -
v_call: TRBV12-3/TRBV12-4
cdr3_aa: CASTVRYSGNTIYF
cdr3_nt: TGTGCCAGCACGGTGCGGTACTCTGGAAACACCATATATTTT

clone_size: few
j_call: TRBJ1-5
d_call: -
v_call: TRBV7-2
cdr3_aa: CASSLSPGAQHF
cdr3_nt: TGTGCCAGCAGCCTCTCGCCAGGAGCCCAGCATTTT

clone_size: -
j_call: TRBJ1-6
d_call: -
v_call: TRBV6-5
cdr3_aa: CASSYSTGHLNSPLHF
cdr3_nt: TGTGCCAGCAGTTACTCGACGGGACACCTGAATTCACCCCTCCACTTT

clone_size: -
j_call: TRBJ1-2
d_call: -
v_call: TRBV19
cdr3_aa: CASPTTGFPSGYGYTF
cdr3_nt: TGTGCCAGTCCGACAACAGGGTTCCCGTCCGGCTATGGCTACACCTTC

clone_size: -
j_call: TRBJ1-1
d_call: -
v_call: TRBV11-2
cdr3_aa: CASSFKGGPSSAFF
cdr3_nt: TGTGCCAGCAGCTTTAAGGGAGGGCCGTCTAGCGCTTTCTTT

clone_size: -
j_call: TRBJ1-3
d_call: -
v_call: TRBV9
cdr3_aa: CASSVEPAPGNTIYF
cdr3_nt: TGTGCCAGCAGCGTAGAACCGGCACCTGGAAACACCATATATTTT

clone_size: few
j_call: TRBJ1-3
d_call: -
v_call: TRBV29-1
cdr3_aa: CSGRGDSNGNTIYF
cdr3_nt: TGCAGCGGGCGGGGGGACTCGAATGGAAACACCATATATTTT

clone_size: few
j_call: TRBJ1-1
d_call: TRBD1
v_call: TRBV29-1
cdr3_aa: CSVNTGVRNTEAFF
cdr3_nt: TGCAGCGTTAACACAGGGGTCCGCAACACTGAAGCTTTCTTT

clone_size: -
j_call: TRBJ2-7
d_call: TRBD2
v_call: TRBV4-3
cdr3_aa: CASSPTSGTLQYF
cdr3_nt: TGCGCCAGCAGCCCGACTAGCGGGACCCTGCAGTACTTC

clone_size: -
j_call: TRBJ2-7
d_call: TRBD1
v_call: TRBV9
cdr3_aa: CASSPRQGSYEQYF
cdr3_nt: TGTGCCAGCAGCCCGAGACAGGGCTCCTACGAGCAGTACTTC

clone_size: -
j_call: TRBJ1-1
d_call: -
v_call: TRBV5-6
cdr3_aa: CASSLIEEQLNTEAFF
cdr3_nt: TGTGCCAGCAGCTTGATAGAAGAACAGTTGAACACTGAAGCTTTCTTT

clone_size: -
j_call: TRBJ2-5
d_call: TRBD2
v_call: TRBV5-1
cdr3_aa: CASSFQGGQETQYF
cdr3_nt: TGCGCCAGCAGCTTCCAGGGAGGGCAAGAGACCCAGTACTTC

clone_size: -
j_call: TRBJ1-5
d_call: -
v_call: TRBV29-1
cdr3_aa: CSAQDQGFSNQPQHF
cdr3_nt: TGCAGCGCTCAAGACCAGGGTTTTAGCAATCAGCCCCAGCATTTT

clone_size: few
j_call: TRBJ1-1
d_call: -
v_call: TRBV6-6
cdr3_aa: CASSYSGNSEAFF
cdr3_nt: TGTGCCAGCAGTTACTCAGGGAACTCTGAAGCTTTCTTT

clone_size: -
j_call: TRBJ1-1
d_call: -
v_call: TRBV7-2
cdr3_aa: CASSLPRGRRGSTEAFF
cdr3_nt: TGTGCCAGCAGCTTACCTCGGGGGAGGAGGGGAAGCACTGAAGCTTTCTTT

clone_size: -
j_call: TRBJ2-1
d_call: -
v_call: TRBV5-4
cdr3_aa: CASSGEGGIPYNEQFF
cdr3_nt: TGTGCCAGCAGCGGTGAGGGCGGGATCCCCTACAATGAGCAGTTCTTC

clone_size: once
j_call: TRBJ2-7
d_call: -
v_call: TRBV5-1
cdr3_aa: CASSLSHLNEQYF
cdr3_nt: TGCGCCAGCAGCTTGAGTCACCTTAACGAGCAGTACTTC

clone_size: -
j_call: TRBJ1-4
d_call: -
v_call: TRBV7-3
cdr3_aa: CASSLNVGLGEKLFF
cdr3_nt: TGTGCCAGCAGCTTAAATGTGGGACTAGGGGAAAAACTGTTTTTT

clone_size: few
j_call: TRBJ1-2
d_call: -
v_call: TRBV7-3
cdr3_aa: CASTPFAGGNYGYTF
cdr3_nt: TGTGCCAGCACCCCATTCGCGGGGGGGAACTATGGCTACACCTTC

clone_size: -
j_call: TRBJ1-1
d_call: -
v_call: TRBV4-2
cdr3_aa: CASTWRAGQTEAFF
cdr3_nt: TGTGCCAGCACGTGGAGGGCCGGCCAGACTGAAGCTTTCTTT

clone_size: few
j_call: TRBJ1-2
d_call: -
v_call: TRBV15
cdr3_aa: CATSNPGLPYGYTF
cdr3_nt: TGTGCCACCAGCAACCCAGGGTTACCCTATGGCTACACCTTC

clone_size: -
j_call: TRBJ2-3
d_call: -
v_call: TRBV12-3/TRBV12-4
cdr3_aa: CASSPRTGTDTQYF
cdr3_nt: TGTGCCAGCAGTCCCCGAACAGGGACAGATACGCAGTATTTT

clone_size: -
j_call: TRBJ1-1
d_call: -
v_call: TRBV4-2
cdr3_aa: CASSQESTLNTEAFF
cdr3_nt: TGTGCCAGCAGCCAAGAGAGTACTCTGAACACTGAAGCTTTCTTT

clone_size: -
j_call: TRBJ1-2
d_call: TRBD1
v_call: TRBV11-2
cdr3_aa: CASSSLRQGESYTF
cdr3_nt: TGTGCCAGCAGCTCCCTTCGACAGGGCGAAAGCTACACCTTC

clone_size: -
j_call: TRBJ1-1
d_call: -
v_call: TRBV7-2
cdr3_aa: CASSRPRSLINTEAFF
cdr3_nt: TGTGCCAGCAGCCGGCCGCGGAGCCTCATTAACACTGAAGCTTTCTTT

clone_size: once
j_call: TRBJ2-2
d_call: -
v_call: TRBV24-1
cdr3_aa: CATRPAGSTGELFF
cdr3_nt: TGTGCCACCAGGCCGGCGGGGAGCACCGGGGAGCTGTTTTTT

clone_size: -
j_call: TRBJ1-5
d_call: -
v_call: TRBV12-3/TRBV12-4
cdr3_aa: CASSTYRGFNQPQHF
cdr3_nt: TGTGCCAGTTCGACCTACCGGGGCTTCAATCAGCCCCAGCATTTT

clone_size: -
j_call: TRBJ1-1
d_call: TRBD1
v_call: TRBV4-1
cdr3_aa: CASSQVIRDRPSGEAFF
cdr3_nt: TGCGCCAGCAGCCAAGTAATTAGGGACAGACCCTCTGGTGAAGCTTTCTTT

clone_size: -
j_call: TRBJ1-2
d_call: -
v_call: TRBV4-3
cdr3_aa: CASGDGLPGVRGYTF
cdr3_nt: TGCGCCAGCGGGGACGGTCTACCTGGGGTTCGTGGCTACACCTTC

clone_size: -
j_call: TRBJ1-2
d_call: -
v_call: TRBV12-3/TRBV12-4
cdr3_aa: CASSGGAGYTF
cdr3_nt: TGTGCCAGCAGTGGTGGGGCCGGCTACACCTTC

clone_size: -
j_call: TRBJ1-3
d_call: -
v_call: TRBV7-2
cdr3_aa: CASSLGTSGNTIYF
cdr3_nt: TGTGCCAGCAGCTTAGGGACCTCTGGAAACACCATATATTTT

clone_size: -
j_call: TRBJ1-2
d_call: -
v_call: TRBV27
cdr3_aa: CASTPPQVEGYTF
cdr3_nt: TGTGCCAGCACTCCACCTCAGGTGGAAGGCTACACCTTC

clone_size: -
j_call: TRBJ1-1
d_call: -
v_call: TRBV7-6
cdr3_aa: CASSLARGWGGDMNTEAFF
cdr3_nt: TGTGCCAGCAGCTTAGCGCGGGGCTGGGGAGGGGACATGAACACTGAAGCTTTCTTT

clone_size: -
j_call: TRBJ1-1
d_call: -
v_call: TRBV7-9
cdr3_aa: CASSFQQRNTEAFF
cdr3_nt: TGTGCCAGCAGCTTTCAACAGAGGAACACTGAAGCTTTCTTT

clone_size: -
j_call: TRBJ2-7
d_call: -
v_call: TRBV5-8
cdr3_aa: CASSLVSQGPTYEQYF
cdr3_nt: TGTGCCAGCAGCTTGGTATCTCAGGGACCTACCTACGAGCAGTACTTC

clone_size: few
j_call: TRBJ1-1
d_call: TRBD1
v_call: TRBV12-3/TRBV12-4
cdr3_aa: CASSPKYRGFMNTEAFF
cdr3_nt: TGTGCCAGCAGTCCTAAATACAGGGGTTTCATGAACACTGAAGCTTTCTTT

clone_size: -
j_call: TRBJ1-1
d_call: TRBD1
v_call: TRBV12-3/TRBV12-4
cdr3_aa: CASSSDRAAEAFF
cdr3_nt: TGTGCCAGCAGTTCGGACAGGGCCGCTGAAGCTTTCTTT

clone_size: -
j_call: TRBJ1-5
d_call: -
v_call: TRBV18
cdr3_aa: CASSQGQGPQPQHF
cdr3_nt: TGTGCCAGCTCACAGGGGCAGGGGCCTCAGCCCCAGCATTTT

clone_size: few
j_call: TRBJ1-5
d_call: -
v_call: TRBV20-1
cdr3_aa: CSARLGFGQIDQPQHF
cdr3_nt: TGCAGTGCTAGGTTGGGCTTTGGGCAGATTGATCAGCCCCAGCATTTT

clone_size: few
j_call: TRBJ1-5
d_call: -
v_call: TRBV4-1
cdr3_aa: CASSQGDGNQPQHF
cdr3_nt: TGCGCCAGCAGCCAAGGGGATGGCAATCAGCCCCAGCATTTT

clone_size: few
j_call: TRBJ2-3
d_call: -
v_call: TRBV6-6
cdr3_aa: CASSYAGRDGTDTQYF
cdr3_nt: TGTGCCAGCAGTTACGCCGGACGGGATGGCACAGATACGCAGTATTTT